The clone carrying this T cell receptor beta chain has a handful of counts. This sample was taken from a study of blood T cells in healthy people across ages. PCR was performed a second time for roughly 7 to 12 cycles using a sample-barcoded 5' primer and a J-beta primer mix. Carrying 12 random nucleotides, a template-switch adaptor labeled each individual cDNA molecule. Samples each returned at least 2.5 million CDR3-containing paired-end reads. TCRdb re-called the 5' RACE reads with MiXCR, one entry per CDR3 protein. The data show about 1.6 million distinct CDR3 sequences, around 35% seen once. Germline V gene data show CDR1 as SGHKS and CDR2 as YYEKEE (reference sequence). The CDR3 length is 17 residues. V lost 1 base and J lost 3; bases outside the gene matches: 9. Total RNA was extracted at no less than 6 micrograms per sample.

The chain combines TRBV5-5 with TRBJ2-1, with 8 bases matching TRBD1. The sequenced sample was blood. This receptor was identified in a young woman in good health. CDR3 nucleotides: TGTGCCAGCAGCTTGAGTTCCGGGACAGGCCTCTACAATGAGCAGTTCTTC. Translated, it gives CASSLSSGTGLYNEQFF. Drawing the rest from reference TRBV5-5 and TRBJ2-1, the complete variable domain is DAGVTQSPTHLIKTRGQQVTLRCSPISGHKSVSWYQQVLGQGPQFIFQYYEKEERGRGNFPDRFSARQFPNYSSELNVNALLLGDSALYLCASSLSSGTGLYNEQFFGPGTRLTVL.